These T cell receptor beta chains were read from a single sample in a study of lymphopenia after photon versus proton radiotherapy. Profiling relied on immunoSEQ multiplex PCR, and the TCRdb table lists in-frame clones only, not all of them. The table lists some 15,000 clones, 82% of them singletons. Sequences were derived from peripheral blood, sampled from a patient treated with photon-based radiotherapy. Source of these receptors: a man aged 50-59 years with gastric cancer. The CDR3 runs from the conserved cysteine through the conserved F or W. The D gene is left open where the match is weak. Expanded clones get a size class; other rows say once, few or many, or leave the size out.

J gene | clone size | V gene | D gene | CDR3 DNA | CDR3 protein
TRBJ2-4 | . | TRBV19 | . | TGTGCGGGCCGGGACCCTAACAGGAACATTCAGTACTTC | CAGRDPNRNIQYF
TRBJ1-6 | . | TRBV5-6 | . | TGTGCCAGCAGCGTTCAGGGTTTAGCCAATTCACCCCTCCACTTT | CASSVQGLANSPLHF
TRBJ1-4 | few | TRBV18 | . | TGTGCCAGCTCACCATGGGGCTCGGATGAAAAACTGTTTTTT | CASSPWGSDEKLFF
TRBJ1-3 | . | TRBV10-3 | TRBD1 | TGTGCCATCAGTGAGTCGAGACAGGGTGGAAACACCATATATTTT | CAISESRQGGNTIYF
TRBJ1-2 | . | TRBV5-5 | . | TGTGCCAGCAGCTTGGCCGAAAGACAGGAGAACGTAATCGGAGGCTACACCTTC | CASSLAERQENVIGGYTF
TRBJ2-3 | once | TRBV4-2 | TRBD2 | TGTGCCAGCAGCCAAGTACTAGCGGGGGGGACAGATACGCAGTATTTC | CASSQVLAGGTDTQYF
TRBJ1-5 | . | TRBV19 | . | TGTGCCACCGGCCTTCAGGGGTATCAGCCCCAGCATTTT | CATGLQGYQPQHF
TRBJ1-1 | . | TRBV19 | TRBD1 | TGTGCCACTAAAATCCCAACAGGGGGAACTGAAGCTTTCTTT | CATKIPTGGTEAFF
TRBJ2-7 | . | TRBV7-9 | TRBD1 | TGTGCCAGCAGCTTAGGAGTACTGGACAGGTTAGAAGAGCAGTACTTC | CASSLGVLDRLEEQYF
TRBJ1-5 | few | TRBV7-2 | TRBD1 | TGTGCCAGCAGCCCCCAGGGGGCTCGTTTTAGCAATCAGCCCCAGCATTTT | CASSPQGARFSNQPQHF
TRBJ1-1 | . | TRBV27 | . | TGTGCCAGCAGAAGGGGGAAAACTGAAGCTTTCTTT | CASRRGKTEAFF
TRBJ1-3 | . | TRBV6-4 | . | TGTGCCAGCAAAGGAGGGCATTCTGGAAACACCATATATTTT | CASKGGHSGNTIYF
TRBJ2-3 | . | TRBV5-8 | . | TGTGCCAGCAGCTTGTTTGGCGGTAGCACAGATACGCAGTATTTT | CASSLFGGSTDTQYF
TRBJ2-7 | . | TRBV10-3 | . | TGTGCCATCAGTGAGTCGCAGCAGGGAACCTACGAGCAGTACTTC | CAISESQQGTYEQYF
TRBJ2-7 | . | TRBV27 | . | TGTGCCAGGATTGGGACGTCCTACGAGCAGTACTTC | CARIGTSYEQYF
TRBJ2-5 | . | TRBV6-1 | . | TGTGCCAGCAGTGAACCCCTCGTCACCCAGTACTTC | CASSEPLVTQYF
TRBJ2-2 | . | TRBV18 | . | TGTGCCAGCTCACGCGGCGGAGACACCGGGGAGCTGTTTTTT | CASSRGGDTGELFF
TRBJ2-7 | . | TRBV6-5 | . | TGTGCCAGCAGTCTCGGGGGCTCCTACGAGCAGTACTTC | CASSLGGSYEQYF